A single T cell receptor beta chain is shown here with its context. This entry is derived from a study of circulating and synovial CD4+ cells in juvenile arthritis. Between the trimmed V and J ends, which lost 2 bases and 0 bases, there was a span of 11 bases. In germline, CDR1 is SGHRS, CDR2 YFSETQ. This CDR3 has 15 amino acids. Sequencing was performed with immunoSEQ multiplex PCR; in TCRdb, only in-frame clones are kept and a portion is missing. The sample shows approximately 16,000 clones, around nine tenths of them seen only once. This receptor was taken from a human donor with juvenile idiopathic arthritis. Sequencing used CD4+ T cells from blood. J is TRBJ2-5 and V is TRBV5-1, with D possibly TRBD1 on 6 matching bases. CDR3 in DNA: TGCGCCAGCAGCTTTCAGGGGACGAACCAAGAGACCCAGTACTTC. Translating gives CASSFQGTNQETQYF.